This TCR beta chain was sequenced for a study of shared T cell receptors in the human thymus (dated by TCRdb to about 2021). A note on the overall study: The study examined how self-reactive, shared T-cell receptor alpha chains are generated in the human thymus.

The library was produced with the immunoSEQ multiplex PCR assay. TCRdb took this table from immuneACCESS and kept in-frame rearrangements with V and J called. Such tables lack part of the clones; where checked against another copy, unresolved V genes explain under half of the gap, and the rest is unexplained. Counted in this sample were 600,000 or so clones; around 87% of them appeared once. The top ten clonotypes cover roughly 0.0094% of the sample. As concerns this clone: The clone's antigen remains unknown. The sample holds no much larger clone one base away, and base qualities are not on file.

These records were also assigned to another study, of human thymus T cells. The second study's paper adds: In Finland, the donors were immunologically healthy infants who were having open corrective cardiac surgery for congenital heart defects. Thymus tissue was obtained as surgical resects removed during corrective cardiac surgery. V and J gene segment usage appeared biased in both thymic and peripheral blood repertoires. The related research found that thymic TCR repertoires overlapped highly between unrelated individuals. The study characterized TCR alpha and beta repertoires from eight infant thymus samples and four related peripheral blood samples. Donor ages ranging from about 6 to 244 days were recorded, and five to seven male and a couple of female infants were included in the cohort. Thymocytes were mechanically released from the tissue and were stored as pellets of 10-30 million cells at -70 degrees C. A QIAsymphony instrument was used to extract genomic DNA from frozen cell pellets. Using the immunoSEQ multiplex PCR assay, the TCRB and TCRAD loci were amplified from a standardized quantity of quality-controlled genomic DNA. Amplicons spanned the V(D)J region at a length sufficient to cover the CDR3 and identify V and J genes. Amplicon sequencing was performed on an Illumina platform through the commercial immunoSEQ service. Primer bias and sequencing errors were corrected as previously described, and TCRAD and TCRB were defined on the basis of the IMGT database. Analysis of the repertoires was done with immunoSEQ Analyzer 3.0 and VDJTools and included basic statistics, V/J segment usage, diversity estimates, rarefaction and pairwise overlap. Diversity was estimated with Chao1, ChaoE, Efron-Thisted, Shannon and inverse Simpson indices, and also on datasets down-sampled to the smallest sample. For repertoire overlap, CDR3 nucleotide sequence, V gene and J gene had to match strictly, and clustering was done by Jaccard-based multidimensional scaling. On average, thymus samples yielded about 810,000 unique TCRB clonotypes, whereas blood samples yielded approximately 84,000.

Sequencing was carried out using thymocytes. The sequence came from a boy under two years old with a congenital heart defect. Donor details come from another sample of the same person, matched by shared clones.

The nucleotides are TGTGCCAGCAGCGGGCGGAGGAATGAGCAGTTCTTC. It translates to CASSGRRNEQFF. The rearranged chain carries TRBV11-3 and TRBJ2-1; TRBD2 might be the D gene, on 5 matching bases. V is clipped by 5 bases and J by 7 bases, and the sequence between their germline boundaries is 9 bases long. CDR1 and CDR2 are drawn from the germline V gene: SGHNT, YENEEA. There are 12 amino acids in the CDR3, from cysteine to phenylalanine inclusive. Just CDR3 DNA is preserved here, 36 bases in frame from base 1.